This T cell receptor (beta chain) is drawn from a study of cytomegalovirus exposure and HLA in healthy donors. Use of 60 Vbeta and 13 Jbeta primers characterized the PCR. Libraries were prepared by immunoSEQ multiplex PCR; TCRdb keeps only in-frame clonotypes and omits some of them. The table shows over 100,000 clones, with 76% occurring only once. The material sequenced was PBMCs. This sequence was found in a woman aged 50 to 60 in good health and CMV-seropositive.

This CDR3 is CASVNSDTIYF. DNA for the CDR3: TGTGCCAGCGTTAATTCAGACACCATATATTTT. This sequence joins TRBV2 and TRBJ1-3; D unresolved. Germline V gene data show CDR1 as SNHLY and CDR2 as FYNNEI. This CDR3 has 11 residues. V lost 8 bases and J lost 8, with 10 bases in between.